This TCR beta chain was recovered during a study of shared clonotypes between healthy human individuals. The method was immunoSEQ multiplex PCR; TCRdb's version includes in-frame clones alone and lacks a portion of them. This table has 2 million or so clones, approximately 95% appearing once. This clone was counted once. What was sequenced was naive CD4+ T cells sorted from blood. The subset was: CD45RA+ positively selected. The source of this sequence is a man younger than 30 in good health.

For the CDR3, the DNA is TGTGCCATCGGATTATACAGGGGAAGTAGTACTGAAGCTTTCTTT. Its translation: CAIGLYRGSSTEAFF. V and J are TRBV10-3 and TRBJ1-1; the match to TRBD1 covers 7 bases. The germline CDR1 and CDR2 sequences are ENHRY and SYGVKD. The trim removed 8 bases at V and 5 bases at J, leaving 14 bases unmatched. The CDR3 has 15 residues.